The 27 T cell receptor beta chains reported below all come from one sample, sequenced in a study of blood T cell repertoires in COVID-19. Generated by immunoSEQ multiplex PCR, the TCRdb table keeps only in-frame clones and is missing some. The sample gives about 260,000 clones, about 88% of which show up once; about 5.2% is in the top ten. Input material: peripheral blood. The receptor source for this set is a woman between 55 and 75 years old with COVID-19, enrolled during active disease.

This clone showed up just once. The chain links TRBV18 to TRBJ2-7; TRBD2 aligns across 9 bases. The CDR3 totals 15 residues. V shed 3 bases and J 4 bases; nucleotides not matched to a gene: 7. The germline CDR1 and CDR2 sequences are KGHSH and LQKENI. The CDR3 protein is CASSPTGTSSYEQYF. The CDR3 DNA is TGTGCCAGCTCACCGACCGGGACTAGCTCTTACGAGCAGTACTTC.

This clone was seen more than once but under ten times. The V call is TRBV5-1, the J call TRBJ2-2; maybe TRBD1 (5 bases). The CDR3 loop spans 15 amino acids. V was pared by 4 bases and J by 1 base, with 11 bases between. The V gene's germline CDR1 is SGHRS and CDR2 YFSETQ. The CDR3 DNA sequence: TGCGCCAGCAGCACAGGACACGGGAACACCGGGGAGCTGTTTTTT. It yields the protein CASSTGHGNTGELFF.

The gene calls are TRBV4-3 and TRBJ2-2; D gene unclear. This CDR3 comprises 13 residues. V gave up 4 bases and J gave up 8 bases, with 11 bases separating them. Germline V gene data show CDR1 as LGHNA and CDR2 as YSLEER. This CDR3 is CASSPLVSGELFF. The DNA for the CDR3 is TGCGCCAGCAGCCCTCTTGTTTCTGGGGAGCTGTTTTTT.

The table lists this clone with a count of one. CDR3 nucleotide sequence: TGTGCCAGCAGCTTAGTGGGGGGTCCGAGCACAGATACGCAGTATTTT. Its protein product is CASSLVGGPSTDTQYF. The chain has TRBV11-2 and TRBJ2-3; D might be TRBD2 (6 bases). Trimming took off 1 base at V and 0 bases at J, with 11 bases between the two ends. The CDR3 totals 16 residues. Germline V gene data show CDR1 as SGHAT and CDR2 as FQNNGV.

This rearrangement joins TRBV10-2 to TRBJ1-5; D call uncertain. The V end lost 3 bases, the J end lost 4 bases, and 7 bases lay between the germline ends. The CDR3 covers 13 residues. CDR1 is WSHSY, CDR2 SAAADI, per germline. In nucleotides, the CDR3 is TGCGCCAGCAGTGACTTCCTTAATCAGCCCCAGCATTTT. This sequence encodes CASSDFLNQPQHF.

V and J are TRBV5-1 and TRBJ2-3, with D possibly TRBD1 on 5 matching bases. V dropped 3 bases and J dropped 6 bases, with 17 bases sitting between them. The germline V gene encodes CDR1 SGHRS and CDR2 YFSETQ. The CDR3 runs to 15 residues. The CDR3 region has the DNA TGCGCCAGCAGCTCCGTCGGTCAGGGCGGCGATACGCAGTATTTT. As protein: CASSSVGQGGDTQYF.

This rearrangement joins TRBV28 to TRBJ2-3; 7 bases match TRBD2. CDR1 is MDHEN and CDR2 is SYDVKM in the germline V gene. V was clipped by 6 bases and J by 0 bases; unmatched bases: 3. This CDR3 has 14 amino acids. CDR3 nucleotides: TGTGCCAGCAGGCTTAGCGGGAGCACAGATACGCAGTATTTT. It specifies CASRLSGSTDTQYF. The full variable domain, completed using reference TRBV28 and TRBJ2-3, is DVKVTQSSRYLVKRTGEKVFLECVQDMDHENMFWYRQDPGLGLRLIYFSYDVKMKEKGDIPEGYSVSREKKERFSLILESASTNQTSMYLCASRLSGSTDTQYFGPGTRLTVL.

This chain links TRBV7-8 with TRBJ1-5; unclear D gene. The length of the CDR3 is 15 residues. Trimming removed 0 bases from V and 0 bases from J, with 6 bases in between. CDR1 is SGHVS and CDR2 is FQNEAQ in the germline V gene. CDR3 region: CASSLAGSSNQPQHF. CDR3 DNA: TGTGCCAGCAGCTTAGCGGGGAGTAGCAATCAGCCCCAGCATTTT.

V usage is TRBV6-1 and J usage is TRBJ1-5, with D possibly matching TRBD1 (5 bases). The CDR3 totals 16 residues. Trimming shortened V by 1 base and J by 6 bases, and 16 bases separated the two germline ends. CDR1 and CDR2 (germline): MNHNS, SASEGT. For the CDR3, the DNA is TGTGCCAGCAGTGAAGTTGGGGCAGGGTCAGGTCAGCCCCAGCATTTT. Residues: CASSEVGAGSGQPQHF.

The chain links TRBV5-5 to TRBJ1-2; 7 positions match TRBD1. There are 13 residues in the CDR3. Trimming at V came to 4 bases and at J to 7 bases, leaving 7 bases not matched to a gene. Per germline, CDR1 SGHKS and CDR2 YYEKEE (reference sequence). CDR3 amino acids: CASSRDRTPGYTF. Here the CDR3 DNA reads TGTGCCAGCAGCCGGGACAGAACGCCTGGCTACACCTTC.

This clone was seen a single time. V and J are TRBV7-9 and TRBJ2-1; 9 bases fit TRBD2. There are 14 residues in the CDR3. CDR1 and CDR2 (germline): SEHNR, FQNEAQ (reference sequence). J gave up 8 bases and V 3 bases, and 5 bases lay outside the gene matches. The CDR3 DNA is TGTGCCAGCAGCTTTAGCGGGAGTGTCGATGAGCAGTTCTTC. Its protein product is CASSFSGSVDEQFF.

This clone was counted a few times. The chain is built from TRBV27 and TRBJ2-7; 10 bases match TRBD2. The CDR3 is 13 amino acids. Germline V gene sequence: CDR1 MNHEY, CDR2 SMNVEV (reference sequence). V was pared by 3 bases and J by 6 bases, with 2 bases of the junction left unmatched. The CDR3: CASSFGTSAEQYF. CDR3 DNA: TGTGCCAGCAGTTTTGGGACTAGCGCCGAGCAGTACTTC.

A word on this clone: Distinct nucleotide sequences in the sample also encode this CDR3. The V call is TRBV19, the J call TRBJ1-6, with TRBD1 identical over 7 bases. The germline V gene encodes CDR1 LNHDA and CDR2 SQIVND (reference sequence). This CDR3 contains 14 residues. The V and J ends lost 6 bases and 5 bases, in that order; junction bases with no gene match: 4. The CDR3, as DNA: TGTGCCAGTAGCCCCGGGACAGATAATTCACCCCTCCACTTT. Its protein product is CASSPGTDNSPLHF.

The chain couples TRBV29-1 to TRBJ2-7, with 7 bases fitting TRBD1. The CDR3 has 12 residues. The germline CDR1 and CDR2 sequences are SQVTM and ANQGSEA. The J segment lost 5 bases and the V segment lost 3 bases, leaving 4 bases of the junction unmatched. CDR3 residues: CSVDQTGHEQYF. The CDR3 DNA is TGCAGCGTTGACCAGACAGGGCACGAGCAGTACTTC.

The chain is built from TRBV12-1 and TRBJ1-1; the D segment call TRBD1 is taken from the table without a DNA check. TRBV12-1 is given as a pseudogene. There are 14 residues in the CDR3. The CDR3 reads CASSFDRRGTEAFF. The CDR3 nucleotides are TGTGCCAGCAGCTTTGACAGAAGGGGGACTGAAGCTTTCTTT.

The chain recombines TRBV9 with TRBJ1-6; D is unresolved. CDR3 size: 14 residues. V lost 0 bases, J lost 6 bases, and 7 bases lay in between. Germline CDR1 SGDLS, CDR2 YYNGEE. For the CDR3, the DNA is TGTGCCAGCAGCGTAGTCGAGGGTAATTCACCCCTCCACTTT. Its translation: CASSVVEGNSPLHF.

The chain joins TRBV4-3 to TRBJ2-5; 7 bases map to TRBD1. There are 16 residues in the CDR3. With 2 bases clipped from V and 1 base from J, the junction kept 7 bases outside the gene matches. In germline, CDR1 is LGHNA, CDR2 YSLEER. The CDR3 DNA reads TGCGCCAGCAGCCAATGGGACAGATTGGGCCAAGAGACCCAGTACTTC. Protein sequence: CASSQWDRLGQETQYF.

J is TRBJ2-7 and V is TRBV27, with TRBD1 identical over 8 bases. The V gene end was trimmed by 4 bases and the J gene end by 3 bases; junction bases not matched to a gene: 2. Germline assignment: CDR1 MNHEY and CDR2 SMNVEV (reference sequence). This CDR3 is built from 13 residues. The CDR3 region has the DNA TGTGCCAGCAGTTATACAGGGGGCTACGAGCAGTACTTC. Protein sequence: CASSYTGGYEQYF.

The chain carries TRBV3-1 (or the pseudogene TRBV3-2) and TRBJ1-5; unclear D gene. This CDR3 is 14 amino acids long. Germline CDR1 and CDR2: LGHDT and YNNKEL (reference sequence). V shed 4 bases and J shed 0 bases, with 7 bases lying between them. CDR3 nucleotides: TGTGCCAGCAGCCCTATGCTTAGCAATCAGCCCCAGCATTTT. As protein: CASSPMLSNQPQHF.

This sequence joins TRBV15 and TRBJ1-2; the match to TRBD1 covers 8 bases. The J segment lost 5 bases and the V segment lost 0 bases, leaving 8 bases of the junction unmatched. Germline V gene lookup returns CDR1 LNHNV and CDR2 YYDKDF (reference sequence). The CDR3 contains 16 residues. The CDR3 loop reads CATSRDNRQGKYGYTF. Written as DNA, the CDR3 is TGTGCCACCAGCAGAGATAATAGACAGGGGAAGTATGGCTACACCTTC.

The chain couples TRBV18 to TRBJ2-1, with D tentatively TRBD2 (5 bases). This CDR3 has 14 residues. Germline V lookup: CDR1 KGHSH, CDR2 LQKENI. Trimming removed 4 bases from V and 4 bases from J, with 11 bases in between. CDR3 in DNA: TGTGCCAGCTCACTCGCTAGCACTTACAATGAGCAGTTCTTC. Protein: CASSLASTYNEQFF. The entire variable domain, with the rest obtained from reference TRBV18 and TRBJ2-1, is as follows: NAGVMQNPRHLVRRRGQEARLRCSPMKGHSHVYWYRQLPEEGLKFMVYLQKENIIDESGMPKERFSAEFPKEGPSILRIQQVVRGDSAAYFCASSLASTYNEQFFGPGTRLTVL.

This clone was found a few times. The rearrangement links TRBV6-6 to TRBJ1-5, with D perhaps matching TRBD1 (5 bases). CDR1 is MNHNY, CDR2 SVGAGI, per germline (reference sequence). The CDR3 length is 12 residues. V lost 6 bases and J 7 bases, leaving 10 bases between the germline ends. As DNA, the CDR3 is TGTGCCAGCAGCAGGGCGAACCAGCCCCAGCATTTT. Translated: CASSRANQPQHF.

The chain uses TRBV7-2 and TRBJ2-1; 8 bases align to TRBD2. CDR1 is SGHTA and CDR2 is FQGNSA in the germline V gene. This CDR3 contains 16 residues. The V gene end was trimmed by 0 bases and the J gene end by 7 bases; junction bases not matched to a gene: 8. CDR3 protein: CASSLAGGRIGNEQFF. CDR3 DNA sequence: TGTGCCAGCAGCTTAGCGGGCGGGAGGATAGGAAATGAGCAGTTCTTC.

The chain links TRBV2 to TRBJ1-3, with TRBD1 matching over 7 bases. The germline CDR1 and CDR2 sequences are SNHLY and FYNNEI. The CDR3 is made up of 15 amino acids. V trimming: 6 bases; J trimming: 4 bases; junction bases outside the gene matches: 9. In DNA form, the CDR3 reads TGTGCCAGCAGGGGACAGAGTTTGGGAGGAAACACCATATATTTT. Protein sequence: CASRGQSLGGNTIYF. Combining the CDR3 with reference TRBV2 and TRBJ1-3 gives the whole variable domain EPEVTQTPSHQVTQMGQEVILRCVPISNHLYFYWYRQILGQKVEFLVSFYNNEISEKSEIFDDQFSVERPDGSNFTLKIRSTKLEDSAMYFCASRGQSLGGNTIYFGEGSWLTVV.

This clone was found a few times. The rearrangement links TRBV6-5 to TRBJ2-7, with TRBD1 as a possible D gene (6 bases). The CDR3 length is 12 residues. Trimming shortened V by 6 bases and J by 3 bases, and 9 bases separated the two germline ends. The germline V gene has CDR1 MNHEY and CDR2 SVGAGI. Here the CDR3 DNA reads TGTGCCAGCAGAGGGGGACACTACGAGCAGTACTTC. This gives the protein CASRGGHYEQYF.

The chain couples TRBV6-5 to TRBJ2-3, with D maybe TRBD1 (5 bases). The germline gives CDR1 MNHEY, CDR2 SVGAGI. The CDR3 length is 15 residues. V was trimmed by 5 bases and J by 0 bases, leaving 12 bases between them. In nucleotides, the CDR3 is TGTGCCAGCAGTCTCGACAGTGCTAGCACAGATACGCAGTATTTT. As protein: CASSLDSASTDTQYF.

The gene calls are TRBV6-5 and TRBJ1-1; maybe TRBD1 (6 bases). Germline assignment: CDR1 MNHEY and CDR2 SVGAGI. V was pared by 0 bases and J by 0 bases, with 8 bases between. This CDR3 region has 15 residues. The DNA for the CDR3 is TGTGCCAGCAGTTACTCTGGACAGATGAACACTGAAGCTTTCTTT. Translated: CASSYSGQMNTEAFF.